The 25 T cell receptor beta chains reported below all come from one sample, sequenced in a study of T cell repertoires in cytomegalovirus infection. TCRdb re-analysed the reads in MiXCR, keeping a single row per CDR3 protein. Of over 45,000 distinct CDR3 sequences listed, around 21% are singletons. Their antigens are not known. Material: CD8+ T cells from cultured PBMCs, obtained from culture after CMV antigen stimulation. Source of these receptors: a human donor in good health (CMV status not recorded). Some clones in this sample may be carry-over from other donors' samples.

This clonotype was recorded many times. The chain couples TRBV5-1 to TRBJ2-1; no clear D gene. The CDR3 sequence is 15 residues long. The ends were cut back, 4 bases at V and 0 bases at J, with 11 bases in the middle. Germline V CDR1 and CDR2: SGHRS, YFSETQ. CDR3 bases: TGCGCCAGCAGCCGAATTAGAAACTCCTACAATGAGCAGTTCTTC. Its translation: CASSRIRNSYNEQFF. Looking up the rest from reference TRBV5-1 and TRBJ2-1 gives the full variable domain: KAGVTQTPRYLIKTRGQQVTLSCSPISGHRSVSWYQQTPGQGLQFLFEYFSETQRNKGNFPGRFSGRQFSNSRSEMNVSTLELGDSALYLCASSRIRNSYNEQFFGPGTRLTVL.

This clonotype is labeled as medium-sized. CDR3 amino acids: CASSDPGGRGEKLFF. The DNA of the CDR3 is TGTGCCAGCAGTGATCCAGGGGGTCGCGGTGAAAAACTGTTTTTT. This sequence joins TRBV2 and TRBJ1-4; 7 nucleotides agree with TRBD1. This CDR3 is built from 15 residues. The germline CDR1 and CDR2 sequences are SNHLY and FYNNEI. V lost 3 bases, J lost 7 bases, and 8 bases stayed unmatched.

This clonotype occurred a few times. The genes are TRBV27 and TRBJ2-7; 10 bases line up with TRBD1. The length of the CDR3 is 17 residues. V shed 6 bases, J shed 1 base, and the junction held 12 bases outside the gene matches. Germline-derived CDR1 and CDR2 are MNHEY and SMNVEV (reference sequence). CDR3 in DNA: TGTGCCAGCAGCCTCTCGCCTCGGGACAGGGGTTCCTACGAGCAGTACTTC. Residues: CASSLSPRDRGSYEQYF.

This chain uses TRBV19 with TRBJ1-1, with D possibly matching TRBD1 (5 bases). Germline V lookup: CDR1 LNHDA, CDR2 SQIVND (reference sequence). Trimming stripped 5 bases from V and 4 bases from J, with 23 bases between. This CDR3 region has 17 residues. CDR3 sequence reads: CASSDHTGTAGTTEAFF. In nucleotides, the CDR3 is TGTGCCAGTAGTGATCACACCGGGACGGCGGGGACCACTGAAGCTTTCTTT.

This clonotype was detected many times. The chain couples TRBV7-8 to TRBJ1-1; the D is unclear. Trimming removed 1 base at V and 4 bases at J, with 10 bases between. This CDR3 has 14 residues. The germline V gene encodes CDR1 SGHVS and CDR2 FQNEAQ. CDR3 coding DNA: TGTGCCAGCAGCTTAGAGGCAGGCGGCACTGAAGCTTTCTTT. Translating gives CASSLEAGGTEAFF.

A few counts support this clonotype. J is TRBJ2-7 and V is TRBV6-1; no clear D. Germline CDR1 MNHNS, CDR2 SASEGT. V was trimmed by 8 bases and J by 4 bases, leaving 9 bases between them. The CDR3 consists of 11 residues. CDR3 nucleotide sequence: TGTGCCAGCCGGTACGGGTACGAGCAGTACTTC. Encoded protein: CASRYGYEQYF.

This chain joins TRBV27 and TRBJ2-2, with D unclear. Trimming shortened V by 0 bases and J by 0 bases, and 8 bases separated the two germline ends. The CDR3 loop spans 16 amino acids. The germline CDR1 and CDR2 sequences are MNHEY and SMNVEV (reference sequence). CDR3 loop: CASSLSQSANTGELFF. The DNA of the CDR3 is TGTGCCAGCAGTTTATCGCAGAGCGCGAACACCGGGGAGCTGTTTTTT.

This chain joins TRBV9 and TRBJ2-2; the D call may be TRBD1 or TRBD2 (5 bases each). Looked up from germline, CDR1 is SGDLS and CDR2 is YYNGEE. This CDR3 region has 15 residues. V was clipped by 6 bases and J by 2 bases, with 14 bases between them. Here the CDR3 DNA reads TGTGCCAGCAACATAGGGACGTTTAACACCGGGGAGCTGTTTTTT. It specifies CASNIGTFNTGELFF.

This clonotype has at least ten counts. The chain is built from TRBV19 and TRBJ1-5; D gene unclear. This CDR3 contains 15 residues. V was trimmed by 4 bases and J by 2 bases, leaving 12 bases between them. Germline CDR1 LNHDA, CDR2 SQIVND (reference sequence). Here the CDR3 DNA reads TGTGCCAGTAGTACCGTGGGCAGCGGCAATCAGCCCCAGCATTTT. Translated: CASSTVGSGNQPQHF.

This clonotype showed up many times. The chain has TRBV11-3 and TRBJ2-7; D perhaps matches TRBD2 (6 bases). Germline V lookup: CDR1 SGHNT, CDR2 YENEEA. The V end lost 4 bases, the J end lost 3 bases, and 10 bases lay between the germline ends. The CDR3 consists of 13 residues. As DNA, the CDR3 is TGTGCCAGCAGCTCCTACGGGGGCTACGAGCAGTACTTC. Protein sequence: CASSSYGGYEQYF. The whole variable domain, filled in from reference TRBV11-3 and TRBJ2-7, reads EAGVVQSPRYKIIEKKQPVAFWCNPISGHNTLYWYLQNLGQGPELLIRYENEEAVDDSQLPKDRFSAERLKGVDSTLKIQPAELGDSAVYLCASSSYGGYEQYFGPGTRLTVT.

This clonotype was counted many times. The chain joins TRBV5-1 to TRBJ2-2; D may match TRBD1 or TRBD2 (5 bases each). There are 14 residues in the CDR3. Trimming pared 5 bases from V and 5 bases from J, leaving 13 bases between. The germline gives CDR1 SGHRS, CDR2 YFSETQ. In nucleotides, the CDR3 is TGCGCCAGCAGGAAGAGGGACGGTACCGGGGAGCTGTTTTTT. It is translated as CASRKRDGTGELFF.

Only a few counts were recorded for this clonotype. This chain joins TRBV14 and TRBJ2-7; D is ambiguous. The length of the CDR3 is 13 residues. CDR1 is SGHDN and CDR2 is FVKESK in the germline V gene. V lost 4 bases to trimming and J lost 2 bases, with 9 bases between them. The CDR3 sequence is CASSPENTYEQYF. CDR3 coding DNA: TGTGCCAGCAGCCCCGAGAACACCTACGAGCAGTACTTC.

This clonotype was counted at least ten times. The chain links TRBV28 to TRBJ2-1; TRBD1 is a possible D gene (5 bases). Germline V gives CDR1 MDHEN, CDR2 SYDVKM. Trimming shortened V by 3 bases and J by 2 bases, and 14 bases separated the two germline ends. This CDR3 comprises 16 residues. The DNA of the CDR3 is TGTGCCAGCAGTTTTAGGGGCCGCGGTACCTACAATGAGCAGTTCTTC. Its protein product is CASSFRGRGTYNEQFF.

This clonotype is labeled as large. This chain links TRBV28 with TRBJ2-1; 9 positions match TRBD1. There are 16 residues in the CDR3. V was pared by 5 bases and J by 5 bases, with 10 bases of the junction left unmatched. Germline CDR1 reads MDHEN; CDR2 reads SYDVKM. The CDR3 coding sequence is TGTGCCAGCAGTCCTTTGGACAGGGGAGTGGACAATGAGCAGTTCTTC. This translates into CASSPLDRGVDNEQFF.

The chain combines TRBV27 with TRBJ2-5; 9 bases match TRBD2. The CDR3 consists of 15 residues. The ends lost 2 bases at V and 1 base at J; junction bases unmatched: 2. CDR1 and CDR2 from the germline V gene are MNHEY and SMNVEV (reference sequence). In nucleotides, the CDR3 is TGTGCCAGCAGTTTACTAGCGGGGTTCCAAGAGACCCAGTACTTC. Encoded protein: CASSLLAGFQETQYF.

The chain recombines TRBV5-6 with TRBJ2-7, with 10 bases that match TRBD2. The germline V gene has CDR1 SGHDT and CDR2 YYEEEE. J lost 2 bases, V lost 4 bases, and 6 bases had no gene match. The CDR3 is 15 amino acids. CDR3 sequence: CASSQLAGAAYEQYF. CDR3 bases: TGTGCCAGCAGCCAGCTAGCGGGAGCTGCCTACGAGCAGTACTTC.

In this sample, this clonotype turned up many times. This chain joins TRBV7-2 and TRBJ2-5; 13 bases line up with TRBD2. CDR1 SGHTA and CDR2 FQGNSA come from the germline V gene. J was trimmed by 5 bases and V by 5 bases; bases with no gene match: 2. This CDR3 is built from 14 residues. The CDR3, as DNA: TGTGCCAGCAGCACGACTAGCGGGAGGGAGACCCAGTACTTC. Translated, it gives CASSTTSGRETQYF.

This clonotype occurred many times. This chain links TRBV7-2 with TRBJ1-4; 12 bases align to TRBD1. V dropped 0 bases and J dropped 6; count of bases not matched to a gene: 8. The CDR3 consists of 18 residues. Germline V lookup: CDR1 SGHTA, CDR2 FQGNSA. CDR3 nucleotides: TGTGCCAGCAGCTTAGCGGGACAGGGGGCTAGGATCGATGAAAAACTGTTTTTT. Translated, it gives CASSLAGQGARIDEKLFF.

V is TRBV27 and J is TRBJ2-3; D might be TRBD2 (6 bases). In germline, CDR1 is MNHEY, CDR2 SMNVEV (reference sequence). V was trimmed by 1 base and J by 4 bases, leaving 12 bases between them. This CDR3 has 15 residues. The CDR3 loop reads CASSLYAEGPDTQYF. The CDR3 nucleotides read TGTGCCAGCAGTTTATATGCGGAGGGTCCAGATACGCAGTATTTT.

This clonotype was observed a few times. This sequence joins TRBV5-1 and TRBJ2-7, with 15 bases that match TRBD2. Losses at the gene ends were 4 bases for V and 2 bases for J; bases not matched to a gene: 7. This CDR3 contains 17 residues. Germline CDR1 and CDR2: SGHRS and YFSETQ. This CDR3 reads CASSTGLAGGRPYEQYF. The CDR3 DNA reads as TGCGCCAGCAGCACCGGACTAGCGGGAGGGCGCCCCTACGAGCAGTACTTC. The full variable domain, its missing parts supplied by reference TRBV5-1 and TRBJ2-7, is KAGVTQTPRYLIKTRGQQVTLSCSPISGHRSVSWYQQTPGQGLQFLFEYFSETQRNKGNFPGRFSGRQFSNSRSEMNVSTLELGDSALYLCASSTGLAGGRPYEQYFGPGTRLTVT.

In its sample, this clonotype was seen many times. The rearrangement uses TRBV7-6 and TRBJ2-1; D is ambiguous. This CDR3 region has 15 residues. The germline V and J ends were trimmed by 6 bases and 3 bases, with 15 bases remaining between them. Germline CDR1 and CDR2: SGHVS and FNYEAQ. The chain's CDR3 is CASSDPTADYNEQFF. The CDR3 nucleotides are TGTGCCAGCAGTGATCCAACGGCAGACTACAATGAGCAGTTCTTC. Full variable domain (missing parts from reference TRBV7-6 and TRBJ2-1): GAGVSQSPRYKVTKRGQDVALRCDPISGHVSLYWYRQALGQGPEFLTYFNYEAQQDKSGLPNDRFSAERPEGSISTLTIQRTEQRDSAMYRCASSDPTADYNEQFFGPGTRLTVL.

There are a few counts of this clonotype. The CDR3 DNA follows: TGTGCCAGCAGCTTAAGGACAGGGGCCTACAATGAGCAGTTCTTC. This gives the protein CASSLRTGAYNEQFF. The chain recombines TRBV12-3 or TRBV12-4 with TRBJ2-1; 9 nucleotides align to TRBD1. The J segment lost 2 bases and the V segment lost 6 bases, leaving 5 bases of the junction unmatched. This CDR3 spans 15 amino acids.

This clonotype was seen a few times. DNA of the CDR3: TGTGCCAGCAGCTTTGGGGGGCGGCAGCCCCAGCATTTT. Its translation: CASSFGGRQPQHF. The chain recombines TRBV5-6 with TRBJ1-5, with D possibly matching TRBD1 (6 bases). Trimming cost V 2 bases and J 7 bases, with 10 bases left between them. Germline CDR1 and CDR2: SGHDT and YYEEEE. This CDR3 is built from 13 residues.

The V gene is TRBV5-6, the J gene TRBJ2-7, with 8 bases aligning to TRBD2. The germline V gene encodes CDR1 SGHDT and CDR2 YYEEEE. The length of the CDR3 is 15 residues. The V gene end was trimmed by 4 bases and the J gene end by 6 bases; junction bases not matched to a gene: 12. For the CDR3, the DNA is TGTGCCAGCAGCCAAGTAAAGCGGGGGAAAGGCGAGCAGTACTTC. It is translated as CASSQVKRGKGEQYF.

V and J are TRBV7-8 and TRBJ2-2, with D uncertain. Germline V gene lookup returns CDR1 SGHVS and CDR2 FQNEAQ. The CDR3 covers 14 residues. The V end was cut by 5 bases, the J end by 5 bases, with 12 bases between. The CDR3 is CASSQSGWTGELFF. The CDR3 DNA is TGTGCCAGCAGCCAATCCGGGTGGACCGGGGAGCTGTTTTTT.